This is a list of T cell receptor beta chains from one sample in a study of Ad26.COV2.S vaccination and SARS-CoV-2 variants. TCRdb keeps only in-frame clones here, not all; method: immunoSEQ multiplex PCR. The sample carries 350,000 to 400,000 clones, about 88% recorded once. The material was peripheral blood, obtained in a trial of Ad26.COV2.S vaccine versus placebo. Receptors originate from a person aged 18-60 years who received the Ad26.COV2.S COVID-19 vaccine or a placebo. Both conserved end residues are part of each CDR3. Each record gives: D gene, V gene, clone size, J gene, CDR3 protein, CDR3 DNA. A D gene is named only where the DNA matches it firmly. Expanded clones are given a class, and other clones once, few, many or no size at all.

D: .; V: TRBV29-1; size: .; J: TRBJ1-1; CDR3: CSVALGTANTEAFF; DNA: TGCAGCGTCGCTTTGGGGACGGCGAACACTGAAGCTTTCTTT
D: .; V: TRBV27; size: .; J: TRBJ2-7; CDR3: CASSFVQRAYEQYF; DNA: TGTGCCAGCAGTTTCGTCCAGCGGGCCTACGAGCAGTACTTC
D: TRBD1; V: TRBV11-2; size: .; J: TRBJ1-2; CDR3: CASSLDIGTGVYGYTF; DNA: TGTGCCAGCAGCTTAGATATCGGGACAGGCGTCTATGGCTACACCTTC
D: .; V: TRBV5-1; size: .; J: TRBJ2-5; CDR3: CASSLAKQGQFRQETQYF; DNA: TGCGCCAGCAGCTTGGCCAAGCAGGGACAATTTAGGCAAGAGACCCAGTACTTC
D: .; V: TRBV10-3; size: .; J: TRBJ1-1; CDR3: CAISVEGGRVPEAFF; DNA: TGTGCCATCAGTGTGGAGGGTGGCAGGGTGCCTGAAGCTTTCTTT
D: TRBD1; V: TRBV4-2; size: .; J: TRBJ2-7; CDR3: CASSQRVGQANEQYF; DNA: TGTGCCAGCAGCCAACGGGTGGGACAGGCCAACGAGCAGTACTTC
D: TRBD1; V: TRBV10-3; size: .; J: TRBJ1-5; CDR3: CAISPGQGGNQPQHF; DNA: TGTGCCATCAGCCCGGGACAGGGAGGGAATCAGCCCCAGCATTTT
D: .; V: TRBV19; size: .; J: TRBJ1-2; CDR3: CASSINPGSGYGYTF; DNA: TGTGCCAGTAGTATAAACCCAGGATCCGGCTATGGCTACACCTTC
D: .; V: TRBV5-1; size: .; J: TRBJ1-5; CDR3: CASAADSNQPQHF; DNA: TGCGCCAGCGCGGCGGATAGCAATCAGCCCCAGCATTTT
D: .; V: TRBV6-2/TRBV6-3; size: .; J: TRBJ1-1; CDR3: CASSYRGSSNTEAFF; DNA: TGTGCCAGCAGTTACAGAGGATCGAGTAACACTGAAGCTTTCTTT
D: .; V: TRBV7-2; size: .; J: TRBJ1-6; CDR3: CASSLYVQRSNSPLHF; DNA: TGTGCCAGCAGCTTATATGTTCAGCGATCGAATTCACCCCTCCACTTT
D: TRBD2; V: TRBV11-3; size: .; J: TRBJ2-7; CDR3: CASSPLQREIHEQYF; DNA: TGTGCCAGCAGCCCCCTCCAGCGGGAGATCCACGAGCAGTACTTC
D: .; V: TRBV5-5; size: .; J: TRBJ2-7; CDR3: CASSLNPGQSTYEQYF; DNA: TGTGCCAGCAGCCTAAACCCTGGGCAGTCAACCTACGAGCAGTACTTC
D: .; V: TRBV12-3/TRBV12-4; size: .; J: TRBJ1-5; CDR3: CASSSGKPQHF; DNA: TGTGCCAGCAGTTCGGGGAAGCCCCAGCATTTT
D: TRBD2; V: TRBV9; size: .; J: TRBJ2-1; CDR3: CASSRTSGGAYNEQFF; DNA: TGTGCCAGCAGCCGTACTAGCGGGGGCGCTTACAATGAGCAGTTCTTC
D: TRBD2; V: TRBV9; size: .; J: TRBJ2-3; CDR3: CASSVSGTQSDTQYF; DNA: TGTGCCAGCAGCGTAAGCGGGACCCAGTCCGATACGCAGTATTTT
D: TRBD2; V: TRBV28; size: .; J: TRBJ2-1; CDR3: CASLGWTGSGSINEQFF; DNA: TGTGCCAGCCTCGGGTGGACGGGGAGCGGGAGCATTAATGAGCAGTTCTTC
D: .; V: TRBV7-2; size: .; J: TRBJ1-2; CDR3: CASSFPATRGYTF; DNA: TGTGCCAGCAGCTTTCCGGCCACAAGGGGCTACACCTTC
D: .; V: TRBV6-5; size: .; J: TRBJ1-1; CDR3: CASRYRDGTKAFF; DNA: TGTGCCAGCAGATACCGGGACGGAACTAAAGCTTTCTTT
D: .; V: TRBV7-8; size: .; J: TRBJ2-1; CDR3: CASSLGIGEQFF; DNA: TGTGCCAGCAGCTTAGGTATCGGTGAGCAGTTCTTC
D: .; V: TRBV15; size: .; J: TRBJ2-3; CDR3: CATSRGEDTQYF; DNA: TGTGCCACCAGCAGAGGGGAGGATACGCAGTATTTT
D: .; V: TRBV11-2; size: .; J: TRBJ1-2; CDR3: CASSSLGRGRERFGYTF; DNA: TGTGCCAGCAGCTCCCTTGGTCGGGGACGGGAGCGGTTCGGCTACACCTTC
D: TRBD2; V: TRBV24-1; size: .; J: TRBJ2-1; CDR3: CATSDSGRAFEQFF; DNA: TGTGCCACCAGTGACAGCGGGAGGGCCTTCGAGCAGTTCTTC
D: TRBD1; V: TRBV19; size: .; J: TRBJ2-2; CDR3: CASSGTANTGELFF; DNA: TGTGCCAGTAGCGGGACAGCGAACACCGGGGAGCTGTTTTTT
D: .; V: TRBV4-1; size: .; J: TRBJ1-4; CDR3: CASSQDMGGNEKLFF; DNA: TGCGCCAGCAGCCAAGATATGGGGGGTAATGAAAAACTGTTTTTT
D: .; V: TRBV12-3/TRBV12-4; size: few; J: TRBJ1-5; CDR3: CASTWGGNQPQHF; DNA: TGTGCCAGCACCTGGGGCGGAAATCAGCCCCAGCATTTT
D: TRBD2; V: TRBV6-4; size: .; J: TRBJ2-3; CDR3: CASSDGTSADTQYF; DNA: TGTGCCAGCAGTGACGGGACTAGCGCAGATACGCAGTATTTT
D: .; V: TRBV10-3; size: .; J: TRBJ1-2; CDR3: CAISDRDTDGYGYTF; DNA: TGTGCCATCAGTGACCGGGACACTGATGGCTATGGCTACACCTTC
D: TRBD2; V: TRBV15; size: .; J: TRBJ2-7; CDR3: CATSSGPQQREYEQYF; DNA: TGTGCCACCAGCAGCGGACCCCAACAGCGGGAGTACGAGCAGTACTTC
D: .; V: TRBV19; size: .; J: TRBJ2-3; CDR3: CASSDLADTQYF; DNA: TGTGCCAGTAGTGACCTGGCAGATACGCAGTATTTT
D: TRBD2; V: TRBV24-1; size: .; J: TRBJ2-1; CDR3: CATSATSGFYNEQFF; DNA: TGTGCCACCAGTGCGACTAGCGGTTTCTACAATGAGCAGTTCTTC
D: .; V: TRBV2; size: .; J: TRBJ1-1; CDR3: CASRPNWGLLERTEAFF; DNA: TGTGCCAGCAGGCCCAACTGGGGGCTATTGGAGCGGACTGAAGCTTTCTTT
D: TRBD2; V: TRBV29-1; size: once; J: TRBJ2-3; CDR3: CSVKGLAGGADTQYF; DNA: TGCAGCGTGAAAGGACTAGCGGGAGGTGCAGATACGCAGTATTTT
D: TRBD1; V: TRBV14; size: .; J: TRBJ2-2; CDR3: CASSRLHFLDRPSFTGELFF; DNA: TGTGCCAGCAGCCGCCTCCATTTTCTGGACAGGCCGTCTTTCACCGGGGAGCTGTTTTTT
D: .; V: TRBV7-2; size: .; J: TRBJ1-6; CDR3: CASSPEGMYNSPLHF; DNA: TGTGCCAGCAGCCCAGAAGGGATGTATAATTCACCCCTCCACTTT
D: .; V: TRBV12-3/TRBV12-4; size: .; J: TRBJ2-7; CDR3: CASSFKPEQYF; DNA: TGTGCCAGCAGTTTTAAACCCGAGCAGTACTTC